This is a list of T cell receptor beta chains from one sample in a study of beta chain features in type 1 diabetes. Clones were read by immunoSEQ multiplex PCR, and TCRdb kept only the in-frame ones, dropping some. This sample carries roughly 500,000 clones, roughly an eighth of them seen once, and the ten largest clones take 0.045% to 0.05%. Sample: naive CD4+ T cells from blood. These receptors all come from a woman aged 18-30 years in good health. Each CDR3 is given with its conserved first and last residue. Fields, in order: V gene, D gene, clone size, J gene, CDR3 protein, CDR3 DNA. The D gene is left open where the match is weak. Size is stated for part of the rows, as once, few or many counts, or as a class when the clone is expanded.

TRBV11-2,-,-,TRBJ2-1,CASSLGYGNEQFF,TGTGCCAGCAGCTTAGGGTACGGCAATGAGCAGTTCTTC
TRBV11-2,TRBD2,few,TRBJ2-1,CASSPGLAAYNEQFF,TGTGCCAGCAGCCCCGGACTAGCGGCCTACAATGAGCAGTTCTTC
TRBV18,-,-,TRBJ2-7,CASSPPGGSEQYF,TGTGCCAGCTCACCGCCCGGAGGGTCCGAGCAGTACTTC
TRBV2,-,-,TRBJ1-2,CASSAGLGYGYTF,TGTGCCAGCAGTGCGGGGTTAGGGTACGGCTACACCTTC
TRBV14,-,-,TRBJ2-5,CASSQSTGLGQETQYF,TGTGCCAGCAGCCAGAGTACAGGGCTCGGACAAGAGACCCAGTACTTC
TRBV29-1,-,few,TRBJ2-7,CSVAKSYEQYF,TGCAGCGTAGCAAAGTCCTACGAGCAGTACTTC
TRBV30,-,few,TRBJ1-5,CAWSVLGDQPQHF,TGTGCCTGGAGTGTACTGGGGGATCAGCCCCAGCATTTT
TRBV13,-,many,TRBJ1-5,CASSLGREPQHF,TGTGCCAGCAGCTTAGGCAGGGAGCCCCAGCATTTT
TRBV7-2,-,-,TRBJ2-3,CASSFPEWAPTADTQYF,TGTGCCAGCAGCTTCCCAGAGTGGGCCCCGACTGCAGATACGCAGTATTTT
TRBV14,-,-,TRBJ2-2,CASSHGRGYTGELFF,TGTGCCAGCAGCCACGGTCGGGGATATACCGGGGAGCTGTTTTTT
TRBV7-3,-,-,TRBJ2-2,CASSFDSSTGELFF,TGTGCCAGCAGCTTCGACAGTTCTACCGGGGAGCTGTTTTTT
TRBV7-2,-,few,TRBJ1-2,CASSFTGFGYTF,TGTGCCAGCAGCTTCACAGGATTTGGCTACACCTTC
TRBV28,-,-,TRBJ1-1,CASIGGDTEAFF,TGTGCCAGCATTGGTGGGGACACTGAAGCTTTCTTT
TRBV19,TRBD1,-,TRBJ2-5,CASSMDRVETQYF,TGTGCCAGTAGTATGGACAGGGTGGAGACCCAGTACTTC
TRBV4-1,-,few,TRBJ1-4,CASSQNELEKLFF,TGCGCCAGCAGCCAAAACGAGCTAGAAAAACTGTTTTTT
TRBV27,-,few,TRBJ2-3,CASSLDPSTDTQYF,TGTGCCAGCAGCCTGGACCCTAGCACAGATACGCAGTATTTT
TRBV21-1,-,few,TRBJ1-1,CASSKVNSDSDTEAFF,TGTGCCAGCAGCAAAGTAAATTCCGACAGCGACACTGAAGCTTTCTTT
TRBV4-2,TRBD2,-,TRBJ2-2,CASSQGLAGVGELFF,TGTGCCAGCAGCCAAGGACTAGCGGGAGTTGGGGAGCTGTTTTTT
TRBV19,-,-,TRBJ2-1,CASWGRGYNEQFF,TGTGCCAGTTGGGGGCGGGGATACAATGAGCAGTTCTTC
TRBV19,-,-,TRBJ2-2,CATLPEGLGSELFF,TGTGCCACCCTTCCTGAGGGCCTTGGGTCCGAGCTGTTTTTT
TRBV7-6,-,few,TRBJ2-3,CASSPLGGGDTQYF,TGTGCCAGCAGCCCTCTTGGGGGTGGGGATACGCAGTATTTT
TRBV2,-,-,TRBJ2-3,CASSEDTESTTQYF,TGTGCCAGCAGTGAAGACACGGAGAGTACCACGCAGTATTTT
TRBV6-7,-,few,TRBJ2-1,CASRPGLRSCNEQFF,TGTGCCAGCAGACCGGGACTTCGATCCTGCAATGAGCAGTTCTTC
TRBV9,-,few,TRBJ2-3,CASSVGGSGDTQYF,TGTGCCAGCAGCGTAGGGGGGAGTGGAGATACGCAGTATTTT
TRBV19,-,-,TRBJ2-6,CASRSGGANVLTF,TGTGCCAGTAGGTCAGGAGGGGCCAACGTCCTGACTTTC
TRBV19,-,few,TRBJ2-1,CASIEYYNEQFF,TGTGCCAGTATAGAGTACTACAATGAGCAGTTCTTC
TRBV9,-,-,TRBJ2-3,CASSAEALTDTQYF,TGTGCCAGCAGCGCCGAGGCCCTCACAGATACGCAGTATTTT
TRBV20-1,TRBD1,-,TRBJ1-6,CSGGQDSPLHF,TGCAGTGGGGGACAGGATTCACCCCTCCACTTT
TRBV30,-,-,TRBJ2-3,CAWSGGADTQYF,TGTGCCTGGTCCGGGGGTGCAGATACGCAGTATTTT
TRBV7-8,-,-,TRBJ2-7,CASSLEGRGSYEQYF,TGTGCCAGCAGCTTAGAAGGCAGGGGATCCTACGAGCAGTACTTC
TRBV7-2,-,few,TRBJ2-1,CASSMDSGTYNEQFF,TGTGCCAGCAGCATGGATTCCGGGACTTACAATGAGCAGTTCTTC
TRBV27,-,-,TRBJ1-2,CASRDLGGYTF,TGTGCCAGCAGGGACCTCGGTGGCTACACCTTC
TRBV5-8,-,-,TRBJ2-3,CASSARGTDTQYF,TGTGCCAGCAGCGCCAGGGGAACAGATACGCAGTATTTT
TRBV4-2,-,few,TRBJ2-6,CASSHIDRTGANVLTF,TGTGCCAGCAGCCATATAGACAGGACGGGGGCCAACGTCCTGACTTTC
TRBV7-2,-,-,TRBJ2-7,CASSLHVGAPSYEQYF,TGTGCCAGCAGCTTACATGTGGGGGCGCCTTCCTACGAGCAGTACTTC
TRBV7-9,TRBD1,-,TRBJ2-5,CASSLRTGGSETQYF,TGTGCCAGCAGCTTAAGGACAGGTGGTTCAGAGACCCAGTACTTC
TRBV9,-,few,TRBJ1-4,CASSVGLREREKLFF,TGTGCCAGCAGCGTAGGATTGAGGGAACGCGAAAAACTGTTTTTT
TRBV7-3,-,-,TRBJ2-2,CASSLPTGELFF,TGTGCCAGCAGCTTACCCACCGGGGAGCTGTTTTTT
TRBV9,-,few,TRBJ1-1,CASSEGWGEVYTEAFF,TGTGCCAGCAGCGAGGGATGGGGAGAGGTTTACACTGAAGCTTTCTTT
TRBV15,-,few,TRBJ1-1,CATSRDWTEAFF,TGTGCCACCAGCAGAGATTGGACTGAAGCTTTCTTT
TRBV9,-,-,TRBJ2-7,CASSVDERLRGSEQYF,TGTGCCAGCAGCGTAGATGAGAGGCTTCGGGGTTCGGAGCAGTACTTC
TRBV6-4,-,few,TRBJ2-2,CASSSQQAGELFF,TGTGCCAGCAGTTCTCAGCAGGCCGGGGAGCTGTTTTTT
TRBV27,-,-,TRBJ2-4,CASSLMGTPWSGLNIQYF,TGTGCCAGCAGTTTAATGGGGACACCCTGGAGTGGTCTGAACATTCAGTACTTC
TRBV7-9,-,few,TRBJ2-1,CASSLKRAALMSSYNEQFF,TGTGCCAGCAGCTTAAAGCGGGCCGCGCTGATGAGCTCCTACAATGAGCAGTTCTTC
TRBV7-6,TRBD2,-,TRBJ2-2,CASSQTLAGVSNGELFF,TGTGCCAGCAGCCAAACCCTAGCGGGAGTTAGTAACGGGGAGCTGTTTTTT
TRBV10-3,-,-,TRBJ2-5,CAISAEETQYF,TGTGCCATCAGTGCCGAAGAGACCCAGTACTTC
TRBV7-2,-,few,TRBJ2-3,CASSLGDSPDTQYF,TGTGCCAGCAGCTTAGGGGACTCGCCAGATACGCAGTATTTT
TRBV7-9,TRBD1,few,TRBJ1-5,CASSSYQGQINQPQHF,TGTGCCAGCAGCTCATACCAGGGACAGATCAATCAGCCCCAGCATTTT
TRBV6-1,-,-,TRBJ1-4,CASSAAVEEEKLFF,TGTGCCAGCTCGGCGGCAGTAGAGGAGGAAAAACTGTTTTTT
TRBV6-1,-,-,TRBJ2-1,CASRPTENEQFF,TGTGCCAGCAGACCGACAGAAAATGAGCAGTTCTTC
TRBV15,TRBD2,few,TRBJ2-5,CATSSRSLAGVGETQYF,TGTGCCACCAGCAGTAGGTCCCTGGCGGGAGTGGGAGAGACCCAGTACTTC
TRBV18,TRBD1,-,TRBJ2-7,CASSPGLGTGRSYEQYF,TGTGCCAGCTCACCTGGGTTAGGGACAGGGAGGTCCTACGAGCAGTACTTC